This TCR beta chain appears in the sequencing data of a study of cytomegalovirus exposure and HLA in healthy donors. On this clone: What it recognizes is unknown.

The method was immunoSEQ multiplex PCR; TCRdb's version includes in-frame clones alone and lacks a portion of them. The data hold roughly 150,000 clones, with roughly 80% observed a single time. The donors were members of the validation cohort, which comprised approximately 120 subjects and was separate from the first cohort of more than 500 subjects. The study, taken as a whole, reports: Specificity for CMV antigens was confirmed in vitro for a few of the CMV-associated chains.

This CDR3 comprises 13 residues. V lost 0 bases to trimming and J lost 6 bases, with 6 bases between them. Per germline, CDR1 SGHKS and CDR2 YYEKEE (reference sequence). Sequenced: PBMCs. V is TRBV5-5 and J is TRBJ2-2; tentatively, D is TRBD1 (5 bases). The sequence was obtained from a man under 40 in good health and CMV-seropositive. The CDR3 region is CASSLARAGELFF. The CDR3 DNA follows: TGTGCCAGCAGCTTGGCCAGGGCCGGGGAGCTGTTTTTT.